This T cell receptor (beta chain) was retrieved from a study of OX40 agonist ivuxolimab in advanced cancers. This CDR3 has 15 residues. Per germline, CDR1 LGHNA and CDR2 YSLEER. The V end lost 1 base, the J end lost 0 bases, and 7 bases lay between the germline ends. Sequencing used immunoSEQ multiplex PCR; TCRdb keeps in-frame clones, though not all of them. The sample contains approximately 63,000 clones, 79% of which appear only once. This clone was detected a few times. The rearrangement uses TRBV4-3 and TRBJ1-3; D is undetermined. This clonotype was obtained from an adult with an advanced solid tumor such as melanoma, head and neck, liver or kidney cancer. The sample here was CD4+ or CD8+ T cells sorted from blood, taken in a trial of the OX40 agonist ivuxolimab. Here the CDR3 DNA reads TGCGCCAGCAGCCAAGCATTATCCTCTGGAAACACCATATATTTT. Translated: CASSQALSSGNTIYF.